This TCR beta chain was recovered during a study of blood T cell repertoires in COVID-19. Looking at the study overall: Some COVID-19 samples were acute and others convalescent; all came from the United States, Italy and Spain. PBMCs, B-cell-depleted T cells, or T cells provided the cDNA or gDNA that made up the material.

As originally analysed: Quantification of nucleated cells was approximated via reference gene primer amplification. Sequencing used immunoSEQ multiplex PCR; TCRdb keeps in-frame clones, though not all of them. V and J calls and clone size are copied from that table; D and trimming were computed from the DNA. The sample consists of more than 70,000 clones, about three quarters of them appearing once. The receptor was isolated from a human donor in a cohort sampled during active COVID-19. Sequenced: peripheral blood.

CDR3 nucleotide sequence: TGTGCCAGCAGTTACTCGATGGGCCTAGCGGGGAGCAATGAGCAGTTCTTC. Protein sequence: CASSYSMGLAGSNEQFF. This sequence joins TRBV6-2 or TRBV6-3 and TRBJ2-1; the match to TRBD2 covers 9 bases. Trimming cost V 0 bases and J 6 bases; bases outside gene matches: 9. Germline assignment: CDR1 MNHEY and CDR2 SVGEGT. This CDR3 comprises 17 residues.